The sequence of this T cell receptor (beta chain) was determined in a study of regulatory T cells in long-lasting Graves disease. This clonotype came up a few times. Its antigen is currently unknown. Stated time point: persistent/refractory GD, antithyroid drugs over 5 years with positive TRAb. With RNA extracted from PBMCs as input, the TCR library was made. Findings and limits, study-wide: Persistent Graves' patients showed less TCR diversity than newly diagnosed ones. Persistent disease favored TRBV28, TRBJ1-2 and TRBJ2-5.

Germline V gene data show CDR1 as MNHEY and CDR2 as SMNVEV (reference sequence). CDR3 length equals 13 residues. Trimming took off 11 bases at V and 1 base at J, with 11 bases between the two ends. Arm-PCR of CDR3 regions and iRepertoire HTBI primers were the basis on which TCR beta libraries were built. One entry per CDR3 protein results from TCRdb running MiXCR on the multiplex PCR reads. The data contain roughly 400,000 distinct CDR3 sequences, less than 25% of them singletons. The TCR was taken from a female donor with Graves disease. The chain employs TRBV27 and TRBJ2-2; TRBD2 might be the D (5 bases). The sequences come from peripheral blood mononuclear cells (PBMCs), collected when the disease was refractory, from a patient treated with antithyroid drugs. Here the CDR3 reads CAVRGGNTGELFF. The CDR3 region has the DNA TGTGCCGTCCGAGGAGGGAACACCGGGGAGCTGTTTTTT.